The source of this T cell receptor beta chain is a study of glioma-infiltrating T cells. Points from the study as a whole: Tissue and blood shared very few CDR3 sequences.

The CDR3 is 15 residues long, ends included. CDR1 and CDR2 from the germline V gene are SGHVS and FQNEAQ. To note about this clonotype: Its antigen is currently unknown. The limits of the CDR3 on the DNA are not certain, so only TCRdb's listed CDR3 is given.

Using RNA template, CDR3s of TCR alpha and beta were amplified with iRepertoire arm-PCR. TCRdb re-derived calls from the multiplex PCR reads in MiXCR, one entry per CDR3 protein. The sample has under 150,000 distinct CDR3 sequences; approximately 39% are singletons. Source material: glioma tissue, nonneoplastic brain tissue, or PBMCs (not recorded which). The rearrangement links TRBV7-8 to TRBJ1-1; the table calls TRBD1, which could not be checked here. The TCR sequence derives from a human donor with low-grade glioma or glioblastoma, undergoing nonglioma brain surgery, or in good health (not recorded which). The CDR3 loop is CASSQEWGGGTETFF.